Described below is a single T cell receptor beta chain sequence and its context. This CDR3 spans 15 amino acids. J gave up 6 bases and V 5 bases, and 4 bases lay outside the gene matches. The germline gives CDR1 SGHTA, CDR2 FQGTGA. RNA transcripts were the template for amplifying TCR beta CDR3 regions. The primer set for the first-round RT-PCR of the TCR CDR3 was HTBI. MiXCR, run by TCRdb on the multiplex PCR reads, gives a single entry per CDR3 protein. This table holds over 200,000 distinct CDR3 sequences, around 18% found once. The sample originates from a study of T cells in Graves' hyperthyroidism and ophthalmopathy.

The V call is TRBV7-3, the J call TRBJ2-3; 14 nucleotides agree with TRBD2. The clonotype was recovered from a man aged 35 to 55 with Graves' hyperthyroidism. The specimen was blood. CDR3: CASSRLAGGRDTQYF. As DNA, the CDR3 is TGTGCCAGCAGCCGACTAGCGGGGGGGAGGGATACGCAGTATTTT.